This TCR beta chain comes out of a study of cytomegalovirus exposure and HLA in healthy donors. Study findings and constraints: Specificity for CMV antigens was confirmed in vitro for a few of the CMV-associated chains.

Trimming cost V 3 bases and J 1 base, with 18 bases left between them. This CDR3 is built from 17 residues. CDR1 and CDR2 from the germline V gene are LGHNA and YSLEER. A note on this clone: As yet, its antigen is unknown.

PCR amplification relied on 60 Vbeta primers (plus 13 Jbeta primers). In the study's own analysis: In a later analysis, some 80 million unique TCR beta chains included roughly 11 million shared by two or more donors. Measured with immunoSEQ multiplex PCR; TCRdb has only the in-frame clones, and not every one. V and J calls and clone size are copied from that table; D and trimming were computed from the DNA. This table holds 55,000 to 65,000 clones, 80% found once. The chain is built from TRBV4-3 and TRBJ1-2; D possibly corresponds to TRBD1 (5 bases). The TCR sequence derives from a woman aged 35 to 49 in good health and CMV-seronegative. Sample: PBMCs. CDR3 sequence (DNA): TGCGCCAGCAGCCAGGGGGTGGGGGGGTTCGATAACTATGGCTACACCTTC. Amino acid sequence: CASSQGVGGFDNYGYTF.